The rows below give T cell receptor beta chains drawn from one sample of a study of cytomegalovirus exposure and HLA in healthy donors. The repertoire was sequenced with immunoSEQ multiplex PCR; TCRdb's copy has only in-frame clones and lacks some. The sample lists tens of thousands of clones, around 78% seen once, with around 1.5% in the top ten. The sample comprised PBMCs. These receptors all stem from a female donor in good health and CMV-seronegative. The CDR3 runs from the conserved cysteine through the conserved F or W.

v_call: TRBV4-2
cdr3_length: 15
cdr3_aa: CASSQEAGGPDTQYF

v_call: TRBV5-1
cdr3_length: 17
cdr3_aa: CASSLAGQEGSFSPLHF

v_call: TRBV2
cdr3_length: 16
cdr3_aa: CASSDRLPNSDYGYTF

v_call: TRBV5-8
cdr3_length: 11
cdr3_aa: CASSWGQGIGF

v_call: TRBV18
cdr3_length: 14
cdr3_aa: CASSPPSSGVEQYF

v_call: TRBV5-8
cdr3_length: 15
cdr3_aa: CASSSDRTANYGYTF

v_call: TRBV6-5
cdr3_length: 15
cdr3_aa: CASILQGARNYGYTF

v_call: TRBV20-1
cdr3_length: 11
cdr3_aa: CSARPPQVYTF

v_call: TRBV5-1
cdr3_length: 12
cdr3_aa: CASSSGQFEAFF

v_call: TRBV4-1
cdr3_length: 15
cdr3_aa: CASSPLLGGSYEQYF

v_call: TRBV5-1
cdr3_length: 13
cdr3_aa: CASSFDRGSEAFF

v_call: TRBV5-1
cdr3_length: 15
cdr3_aa: CASSSTQPPTEGHFF

v_call: TRBV5-1
cdr3_length: 16
cdr3_aa: CASSLGGRRTNTEAFF

v_call: TRBV7-9
cdr3_length: 12
cdr3_aa: CASSSGYTEAFF

v_call: TRBV2
cdr3_length: 13
cdr3_aa: CASSELLRETQYF

v_call: TRBV7-9
cdr3_length: 13
cdr3_aa: CASSLMVGGEAFF

v_call: TRBV18
cdr3_length: 14
cdr3_aa: CASSPRGGYDEAFF

v_call: TRBV30
cdr3_length: 15
cdr3_aa: CAWSVGQGASSPLHF

v_call: TRBV27
cdr3_length: 17
cdr3_aa: CASSLWASGADNSPLHF

v_call: TRBV9
cdr3_length: 13
cdr3_aa: CASSPDRTGEAFF

v_call: TRBV6-4
cdr3_length: 15
cdr3_aa: CASSEERGGTDTQYF

v_call: TRBV9
cdr3_length: 15
cdr3_aa: CASSVGGSGVYEQYF

v_call: TRBV6-5
cdr3_length: 14
cdr3_aa: CASSYSRDSYEQYF

v_call: TRBV6-1
cdr3_length: 17
cdr3_aa: CASSEGQGTHLIYGYTF

v_call: TRBV6-5
cdr3_length: 13
cdr3_aa: CASRRGAFYEQYF

v_call: TRBV4-1
cdr3_length: 15
cdr3_aa: CASSRSQGSNQPQHF

v_call: TRBV6-1
cdr3_length: 15
cdr3_aa: CASRAGGSGANVLTF

v_call: TRBV27
cdr3_length: 15
cdr3_aa: CASRPPGGANYGYTF

v_call: TRBV16
cdr3_length: 16
cdr3_aa: CASSPLKAGLGYEAFF

v_call: TRBV18
cdr3_length: 16
cdr3_aa: CASSPLFGIPNEKLFF

v_call: TRBV10-3
cdr3_length: 16
cdr3_aa: CAITDNSGGPTDTQYF

v_call: TRBV5-1
cdr3_length: 14
cdr3_aa: CASSSTSGGYEQYF

v_call: TRBV9
cdr3_length: 15
cdr3_aa: CASSVAARANYGYTF

v_call: TRBV10-3
cdr3_length: 13
cdr3_aa: CAISGTAQETQYF

v_call: TRBV11-2
cdr3_length: 14
cdr3_aa: CASRGGRANTEAFF

v_call: TRBV9
cdr3_length: 15
cdr3_aa: CASSRRQGSATEAFF

v_call: TRBV6-5
cdr3_length: 15
cdr3_aa: CASSYPSGGVGTQYF

v_call: TRBV6-1
cdr3_length: 15
cdr3_aa: CASSARTGGPCDYTF

v_call: TRBV6-5
cdr3_length: 15
cdr3_aa: CASSYSASRMETQYF

v_call: TRBV19
cdr3_length: 18
cdr3_aa: CASSIGPVDSNNNSPLHF

v_call: TRBV5-1
cdr3_length: 15
cdr3_aa: CASSQAGGNSYEQYF

v_call: TRBV2
cdr3_length: 13
cdr3_aa: CASRETGINEQFF

v_call: TRBV19
cdr3_length: 11
cdr3_aa: CASSYGIEAFF

v_call: TRBV6-1
cdr3_length: 14
cdr3_aa: CASSETSGGNIQYF

v_call: TRBV9
cdr3_length: 16
cdr3_aa: CASSVESSGGAVTQYF

v_call: TRBV5-1
cdr3_length: 14
cdr3_aa: CASSLAGVEGGYTF

v_call: TRBV5-1
cdr3_length: 14
cdr3_aa: CASSSDGLNTEAFF

v_call: TRBV6-1
cdr3_length: 20
cdr3_aa: CASSELRDRGLDLAKNIQYF

v_call: TRBV7-9
cdr3_length: 11
cdr3_aa: CSSSRQGGYTF

v_call: TRBV5-1
cdr3_length: 13
cdr3_aa: CASGDQGPYGYTF

v_call: TRBV9
cdr3_length: 20
cdr3_aa: CASSANPGTGGRADGGKLFF

v_call: TRBV4-3
cdr3_length: 14
cdr3_aa: CASSQTLRGDGYTF